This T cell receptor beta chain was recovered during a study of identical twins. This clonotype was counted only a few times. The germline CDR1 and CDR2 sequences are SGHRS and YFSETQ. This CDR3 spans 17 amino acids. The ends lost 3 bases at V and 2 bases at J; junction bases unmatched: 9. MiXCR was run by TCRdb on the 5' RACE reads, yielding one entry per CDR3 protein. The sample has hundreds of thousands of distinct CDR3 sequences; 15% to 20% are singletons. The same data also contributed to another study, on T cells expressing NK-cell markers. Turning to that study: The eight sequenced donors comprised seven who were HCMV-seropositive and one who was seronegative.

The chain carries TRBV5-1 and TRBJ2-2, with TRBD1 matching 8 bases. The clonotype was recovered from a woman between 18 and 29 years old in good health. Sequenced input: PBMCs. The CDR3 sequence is CASSSTGQVLNTGELFF. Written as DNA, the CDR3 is TGCGCCAGCAGCTCGACGGGACAGGTTCTTAACACCGGGGAGCTGTTTTTT.